The rows below give T cell receptor beta chains drawn from one sample of a study of blood T cell repertoires in COVID-19. Profiling relied on immunoSEQ multiplex PCR, and the TCRdb table lists in-frame clones only, not all of them. The sample has approximately 120,000 clones, roughly 92% seen once; the top ten hold roughly 2.1%. The sample was peripheral blood. The receptor set was obtained from a man aged 50-59 years with COVID-19, enrolled during active disease. The CDR3 runs from the conserved cysteine through the conserved F or W. The D gene is left open where the match is weak. Size values are once, few and many counts, or a class for expanded clones, and some rows have none.

d_call	clone_size	v_call	j_call	cdr3_length	cdr3_nt	cdr3_aa
-	-	TRBV7-2	TRBJ2-1	18	TGTGCCAGCAGCCCAAAGAGGGCACAAGTGGACTCTTACAATGAGCAGTTCTTC	CASSPKRAQVDSYNEQFF
TRBD1	-	TRBV11-2	TRBJ1-4	14	TGTGCCAGCAGCCCCGGGACAGCCAGAGAAAAACTGTTTTTT	CASSPGTAREKLFF
-	-	TRBV12-3/TRBV12-4	TRBJ2-2	12	TGTGCCAGCAGTCCATACACCGGGGAGCTGTTTTTT	CASSPYTGELFF
TRBD2	-	TRBV5-1	TRBJ2-5	15	TGCGCCAGCAACCGACTAGCGGGAGGGAGGGAGACCCAGTACTTC	CASNRLAGGRETQYF
TRBD2	once	TRBV28	TRBJ2-7	15	TGTGCCAGCAGTCCTCTCGGGACTAGCGCCTACGAGCAGTACTTC	CASSPLGTSAYEQYF
TRBD2	-	TRBV7-9	TRBJ2-3	17	TGTGCCAGCAGCTCCGGACTAGCGGGAGGGCCGACAGATACGCAGTATTTT	CASSSGLAGGPTDTQYF
TRBD2	-	TRBV29-1	TRBJ2-7	14	TGCAGCGTTGAAGATCAAGCGGGAACCTACGAGCAGTACTTC	CSVEDQAGTYEQYF
TRBD1	-	TRBV6-6	TRBJ1-5	18	TGTGCCAGCAGTCCTGACCGGGACAGGGCCCCTAGCAATCAGCCCCAGCATTTT	CASSPDRDRAPSNQPQHF
TRBD1	-	TRBV11-3	TRBJ2-5	14	TGTGCCAGCAGCTCGGGACAGGCTCAAGAGACCCAGTACTTC	CASSSGQAQETQYF
-	-	TRBV28	TRBJ2-3	12	TGTGCCAGCAGTTTGAAGAGCGATACGCAGTATTTT	CASSLKSDTQYF
-	-	TRBV3-1/TRBV3-2	TRBJ2-1	14	TGTGCCAGCAGCCAAGATGCCACAGTCTATGAGCAGTTCTTC	CASSQDATVYEQFF
TRBD2	few	TRBV6-5	TRBJ2-1	15	TGTGCCAGCAGACGTATACTAGCGGGAGGCGTTGAGCAGTTCTTC	CASRRILAGGVEQFF
TRBD1	-	TRBV9	TRBJ1-5	14	TGTGCCAGCAGCCGCGGGACAGGGAATCAGCCCCAGCATTTT	CASSRGTGNQPQHF
-	-	TRBV18	TRBJ1-4	14	TGTGCCAGCTCACCACGTCAGGGGAATGAAAAACTGTTTTTT	CASSPRQGNEKLFF
-	-	TRBV30	TRBJ1-4	12	TGTGCCTGGAGTGCGGGAGATGAAAAACTGTTTTTT	CAWSAGDEKLFF
-	-	TRBV28	TRBJ2-7	14	TGTGCCAGCAAGAAAAGCGGGCAGAACTACGAGCAGTACTTC	CASKKSGQNYEQYF
-	-	TRBV18	TRBJ1-2	14	TGTGCCAGCTCACGCAACAGGGAATCTTATGGCTACACCTTC	CASSRNRESYGYTF
TRBD1	-	TRBV30	TRBJ1-6	13	TGTGCCTGGAAGGGGACAGATAATTCACCCCTCCACTTT	CAWKGTDNSPLHF
-	once	TRBV27	TRBJ2-2	18	TGTGCCAGCAGTTTAAGTTACAGGGAATACGCGAACACCGGGGAGCTGTTTTTT	CASSLSYREYANTGELFF
TRBD1	-	TRBV6-2/TRBV6-3	TRBJ2-1	14	TGTGCCAGCAGCCGGGGACAGGAGACGGATGAGCAGTTCTTC	CASSRGQETDEQFF
TRBD1	-	TRBV9	TRBJ1-4	14	TGTGCCAGCAGCCCGGGACAGGGTAATGAAAAACTGTTTTTT	CASSPGQGNEKLFF
TRBD1	-	TRBV27	TRBJ2-1	15	TGTGCCAGCAGTCGACGGACAGGGGGTGGGAATGAGCAGTTCTTC	CASSRRTGGGNEQFF
TRBD2	-	TRBV4-2	TRBJ2-3	16	TGTGCCAGCAGCCAAGCGCCCGGACTAGCGGCAGATACGCAGTATTTT	CASSQAPGLAADTQYF
-	-	TRBV6-1	TRBJ2-7	14	TGTGCCAGCAGTGAGCGGCAGAGTGCATACGAGCAGTACTTC	CASSERQSAYEQYF
TRBD2	-	TRBV6-6	TRBJ2-1	16	TGTGCCAGCAGTTACCTAGGCGGGAGCTCCTACAATGAGCAGTTCTTC	CASSYLGGSSYNEQFF
TRBD2	-	TRBV7-8	TRBJ2-1	18	TGTGCCAGCAGCTTATTCGCCCTAGCGGATAGCTCCTACAATGAGCAGTTCTTC	CASSLFALADSSYNEQFF
-	-	TRBV21-1	TRBJ1-2	17	TGTGCCAGCAGCAAAGTGGCGATTCGCAGACACAACTATGGCTACACCTTC	CASSKVAIRRHNYGYTF
-	-	TRBV7-2	TRBJ2-5	15	TGTGCCAGCAGCCTTCAAGGGGGGGGGCAAGAGACCCAGTACTTC	CASSLQGGGQETQYF
TRBD1	-	TRBV7-8	TRBJ1-1	15	TGTGCCAGCAGCACGCAGGGGGCCGCTTGGACTGAAGCTTTCTTT	CASSTQGAAWTEAFF
-	-	TRBV13	TRBJ1-2	12	TGTGCCAGCAGCAGCAACAGGGTTAGGTACACCTTC	CASSSNRVRYTF
-	-	TRBV30	TRBJ1-2	13	TGTGCCTGGAGTGGGGCCGATCTCTATGGCTACACCTTC	CAWSGADLYGYTF
TRBD1	-	TRBV9	TRBJ2-7	15	TGTGCCAGCAGCGTAGCGACAGGGCCATATGACGAGCAGTACTTC	CASSVATGPYDEQYF
TRBD2	-	TRBV19	TRBJ2-1	14	TGTGCCAGTAGTTGGGGGGGGAGGGCCTCTGAGCAGTTCTTC	CASSWGGRASEQFF
-	-	TRBV14	TRBJ1-6	20	TGTGCCAGCAGCCAAGAGATGTGGCCGAGCGAGGAACTTCTTAGTTCACCCCTCCACTTT	CASSQEMWPSEELLSSPLHF
TRBD1	-	TRBV15	TRBJ2-2	14	TGTGCCACCAGCATACAGGGGGCCGCCGGGGAGCTGTTTTTT	CATSIQGAAGELFF
-	-	TRBV3-1/TRBV3-2	TRBJ2-1	16	TGTGCCAGCAGCCACCATACAGGGTTAGGCTACAATGAGCAGTTCTTC	CASSHHTGLGYNEQFF
-	-	TRBV18	TRBJ1-1	14	TGTGCCAGCTCACAGCTACGGGAAAACACTGAAGCTTTCTTT	CASSQLRENTEAFF
-	-	TRBV10-3	TRBJ2-1	15	TGTGCCATCAGTGAGTCCCGTGGGCACGACAATGAGCAGTTCTTC	CAISESRGHDNEQFF
-	-	TRBV2	TRBJ1-2	14	TGTGCCAGCAGTGAACAGGGTAGTAACTATGGCTACACCTTC	CASSEQGSNYGYTF
-	-	TRBV5-1	TRBJ2-5	16	TGCGCCAGCAGGCCCAGCGCAGGGGCTGGGAAAGAGACCCAGTACTTC	CASRPSAGAGKETQYF
TRBD1	once	TRBV19	TRBJ2-1	15	TGTGCCAGACCCGGGACAGGGGCCCAGTACAATGAGCAGTTCTTC	CARPGTGAQYNEQFF
-	-	TRBV28	TRBJ2-1	11	TGTGCCAGCAGTTTGAGCGGCAAGCAGTTCTTC	CASSLSGKQFF
-	-	TRBV28	TRBJ1-1	17	TGTGCCAGCAGCCGAGGGGGGGGACGTGGGACGAACACTGAAGCTTTCTTT	CASSRGGGRGTNTEAFF
-	-	TRBV9	TRBJ2-5	15	TGTGCCAGCAGCGTAGGCGGGACAGACCAAGAGACCCAGTACTTC	CASSVGGTDQETQYF